This T cell receptor (beta chain) was identified during a study of blood T cell repertoires in COVID-19. Study background: The origin of the acute and convalescent COVID-19 samples was the United States, Italy and Spain.

This clone was picked up a small number of times. Here immunoSEQ multiplex PCR was the method, and the copy in TCRdb shows in-frame clones only, minus some. The sample lists a few hundred thousand clones, roughly 90% occurring once. Between the trimmed V and J ends, which lost 1 base and 8 bases, there was a span of 6 bases. The CDR3 runs 13 residues. Germline assignment: CDR1 SGHAT and CDR2 FQNNGV. The rearrangement links TRBV11-2 to TRBJ1-6; D not certain. Sample: peripheral blood. This receptor was taken from a woman in her 50s with acute or convalescent COVID-19. CDR3 in DNA: TGTGCCAGCAGCTTAGGTCTCCATTCACCCCTCCACTTT. Its protein is CASSLGLHSPLHF.